This section outlines one TCR beta chain sequence together with its context. This entry is derived from a study of blood T cell repertoires in COVID-19. The assay was immunoSEQ multiplex PCR, and TCRdb's table has in-frame clones only and misses some. This table holds around 140,000 clones, about 86% found once. This CDR3 spans 14 amino acids. Trimming took 7 bases from V and 1 from J, leaving 14 bases between them. Germline V gives CDR1 ENHRY, CDR2 SYGVKD. The rearrangement joins TRBV10-3 to TRBJ2-7; D not certain. Sequenced: peripheral blood. The sequence was collected from a woman aged 45-65 years with active or convalescent COVID-19. The DNA for the CDR3 is TGTGCCATCACCCCTACCTCCGGGTCCTACGAGCAGTACTTC. It translates to CAITPTSGSYEQYF.